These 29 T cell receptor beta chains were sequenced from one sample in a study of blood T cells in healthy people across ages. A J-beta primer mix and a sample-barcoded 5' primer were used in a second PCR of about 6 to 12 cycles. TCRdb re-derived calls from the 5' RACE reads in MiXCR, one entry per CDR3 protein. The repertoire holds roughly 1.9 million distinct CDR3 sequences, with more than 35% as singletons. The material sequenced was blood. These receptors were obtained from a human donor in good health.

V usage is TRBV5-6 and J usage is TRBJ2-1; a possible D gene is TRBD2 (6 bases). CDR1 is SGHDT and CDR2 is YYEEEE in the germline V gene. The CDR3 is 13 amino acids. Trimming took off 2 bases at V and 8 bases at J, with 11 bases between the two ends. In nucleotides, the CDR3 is TGTGCCAGCAGCTTTGGGACTCTAGATGAGCAGTTCTTC. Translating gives CASSFGTLDEQFF.

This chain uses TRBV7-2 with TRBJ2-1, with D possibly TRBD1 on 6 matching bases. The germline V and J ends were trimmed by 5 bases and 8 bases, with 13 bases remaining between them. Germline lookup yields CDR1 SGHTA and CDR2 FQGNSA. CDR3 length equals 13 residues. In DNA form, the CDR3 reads TGTGCCAGCAGCGTGCACAGGGCCGATGAGCAGTTCTTC. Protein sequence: CASSVHRADEQFF.

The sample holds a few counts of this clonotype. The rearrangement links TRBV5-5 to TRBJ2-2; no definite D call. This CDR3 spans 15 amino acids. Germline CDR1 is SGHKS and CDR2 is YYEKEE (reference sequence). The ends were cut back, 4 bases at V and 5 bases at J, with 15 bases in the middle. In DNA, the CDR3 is TGTGCCAGCAGCCCACGGGTGGCTACTACCGGGGAGCTGTTTTTT. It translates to CASSPRVATTGELFF.

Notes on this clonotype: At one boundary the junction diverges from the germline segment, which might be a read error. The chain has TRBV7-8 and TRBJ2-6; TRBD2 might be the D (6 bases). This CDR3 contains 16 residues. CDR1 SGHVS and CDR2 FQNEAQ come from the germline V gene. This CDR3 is CASSPPEGLGANVRTF. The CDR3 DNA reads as TGTGCCAGCAGCCCCCCGGAGGGCCTTGGGGCCAACGTCCGGACTTTC.

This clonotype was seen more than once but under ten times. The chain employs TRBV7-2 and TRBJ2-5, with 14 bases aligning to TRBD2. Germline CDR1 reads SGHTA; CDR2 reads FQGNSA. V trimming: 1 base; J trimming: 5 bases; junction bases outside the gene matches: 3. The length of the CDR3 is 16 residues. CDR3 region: CASSLGRTSGGETQYF. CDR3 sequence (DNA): TGTGCCAGCAGCTTAGGAAGGACTAGCGGGGGGGAGACCCAGTACTTC.

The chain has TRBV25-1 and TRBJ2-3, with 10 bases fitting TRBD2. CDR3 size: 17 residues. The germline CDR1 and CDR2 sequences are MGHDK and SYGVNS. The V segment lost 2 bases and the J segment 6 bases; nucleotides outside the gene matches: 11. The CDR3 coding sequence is TGTGCCAGCAGTGAACTAGCGGGGGCACTTCAGGGGGATACGCAGTATTTT. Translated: CASSELAGALQGDTQYF.

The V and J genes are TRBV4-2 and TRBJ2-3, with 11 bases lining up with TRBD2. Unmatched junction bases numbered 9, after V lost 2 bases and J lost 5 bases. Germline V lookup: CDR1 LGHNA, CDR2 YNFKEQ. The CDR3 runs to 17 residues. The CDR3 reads CASSQLAGGPGEDTQYF. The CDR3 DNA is TGTGCCAGCAGCCAATTAGCGGGGGGGCCGGGTGAAGATACGCAGTATTTT.

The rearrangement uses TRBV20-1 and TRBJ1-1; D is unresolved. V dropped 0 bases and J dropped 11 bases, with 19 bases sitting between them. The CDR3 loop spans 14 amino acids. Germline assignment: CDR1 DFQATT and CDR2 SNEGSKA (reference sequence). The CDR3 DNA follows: TGCAGTGCTAGAGAACGACATCAAGGAGGGTTGGCTTTCTTT. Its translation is CSARERHQGGLAFF.

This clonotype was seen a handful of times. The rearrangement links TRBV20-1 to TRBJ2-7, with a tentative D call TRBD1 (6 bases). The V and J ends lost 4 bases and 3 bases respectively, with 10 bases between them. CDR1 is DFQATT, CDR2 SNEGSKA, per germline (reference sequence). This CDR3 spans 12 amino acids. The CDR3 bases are TGCAGTGCTAACCGGGACAACTACGAGCAGTACTTC. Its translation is CSANRDNYEQYF.

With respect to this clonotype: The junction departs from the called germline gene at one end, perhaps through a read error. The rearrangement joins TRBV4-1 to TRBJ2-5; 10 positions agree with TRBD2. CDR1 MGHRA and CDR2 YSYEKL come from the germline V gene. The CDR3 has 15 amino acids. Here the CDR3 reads CANSQEGLATETQYF. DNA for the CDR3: TGCGCCAACAGCCAAGAGGGACTAGCGACGGAGACCCAGTACTTC.

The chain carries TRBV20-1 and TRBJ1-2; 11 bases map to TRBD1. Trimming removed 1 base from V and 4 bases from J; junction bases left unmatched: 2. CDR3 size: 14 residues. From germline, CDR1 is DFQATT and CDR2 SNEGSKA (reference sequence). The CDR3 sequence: CSARGTGGAYGYTF. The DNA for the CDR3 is TGCAGTGCTAGAGGGACAGGGGGCGCCTATGGCTACACCTTC.

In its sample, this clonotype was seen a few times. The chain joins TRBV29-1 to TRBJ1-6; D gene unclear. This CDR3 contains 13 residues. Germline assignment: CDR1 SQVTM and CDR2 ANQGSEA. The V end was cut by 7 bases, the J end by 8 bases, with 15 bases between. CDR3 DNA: TGCAGCGCCAGAGAAGGAATAGATTCACCCCTCCACTTT. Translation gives CSAREGIDSPLHF.

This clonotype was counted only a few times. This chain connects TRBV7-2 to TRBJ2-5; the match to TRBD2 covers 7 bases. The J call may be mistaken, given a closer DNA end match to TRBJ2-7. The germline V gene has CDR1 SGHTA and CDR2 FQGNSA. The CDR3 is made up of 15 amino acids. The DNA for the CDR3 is TGTGCCAGCAGCTTGTCAGTGGGGGGGACCTACGAGCAGTACTTC. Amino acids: CASSLSVGGTYEQYF.

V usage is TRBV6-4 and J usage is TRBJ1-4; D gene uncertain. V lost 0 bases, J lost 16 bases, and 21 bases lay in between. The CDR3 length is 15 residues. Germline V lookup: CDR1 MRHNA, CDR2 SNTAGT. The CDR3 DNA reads TGTGCCAGCAGTGACTCACTAGCTAACACAGATACGCAGTTTTTT. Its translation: CASSDSLANTDTQFF.

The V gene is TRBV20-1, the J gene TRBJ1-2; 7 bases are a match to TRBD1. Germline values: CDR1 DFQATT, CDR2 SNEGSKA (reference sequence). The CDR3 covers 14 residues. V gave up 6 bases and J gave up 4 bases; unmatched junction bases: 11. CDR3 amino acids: CSALGKGGSYGYTF. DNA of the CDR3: TGCAGTGCCCTCGGGAAAGGGGGCTCCTATGGCTACACCTTC.

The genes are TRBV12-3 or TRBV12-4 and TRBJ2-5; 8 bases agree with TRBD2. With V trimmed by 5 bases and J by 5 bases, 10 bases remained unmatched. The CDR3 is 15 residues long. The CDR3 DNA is TGTGCCAGCAGTGCTTCGGGGGGGCAGTATGAGACCCAGTACTTC. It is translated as CASSASGGQYETQYF.

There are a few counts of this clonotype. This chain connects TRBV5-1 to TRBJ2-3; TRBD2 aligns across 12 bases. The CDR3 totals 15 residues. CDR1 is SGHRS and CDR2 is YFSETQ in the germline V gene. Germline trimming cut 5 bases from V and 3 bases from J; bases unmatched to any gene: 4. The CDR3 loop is CASSMGTSGTDTQYF. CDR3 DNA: TGCGCCAGCAGTATGGGGACTAGCGGGACAGATACGCAGTATTTT.

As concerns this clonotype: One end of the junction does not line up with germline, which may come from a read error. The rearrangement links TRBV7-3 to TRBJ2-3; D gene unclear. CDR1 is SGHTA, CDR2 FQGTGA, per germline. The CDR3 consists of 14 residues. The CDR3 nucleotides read TGTGCCAGCAGCTTAATGGGCGGCACAGATACGCGGTATTTT. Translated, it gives CASSLMGGTDTRYF.

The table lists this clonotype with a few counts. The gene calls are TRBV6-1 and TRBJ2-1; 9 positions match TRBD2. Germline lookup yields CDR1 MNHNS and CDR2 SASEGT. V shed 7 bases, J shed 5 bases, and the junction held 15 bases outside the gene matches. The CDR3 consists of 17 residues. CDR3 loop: CASTLGNSGGVNNEQFF. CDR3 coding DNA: TGTGCCAGCACCCTGGGGAATAGCGGGGGAGTGAACAATGAGCAGTTCTTC.

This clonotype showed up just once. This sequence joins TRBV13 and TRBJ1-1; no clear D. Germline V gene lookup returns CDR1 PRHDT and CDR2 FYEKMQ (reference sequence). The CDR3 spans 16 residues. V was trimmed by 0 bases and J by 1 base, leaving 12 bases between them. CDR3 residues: CASSLGLGQKNTEAFF. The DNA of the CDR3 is TGTGCCAGCAGCTTAGGACTTGGGCAGAAGAACACTGAAGCTTTCTTT.

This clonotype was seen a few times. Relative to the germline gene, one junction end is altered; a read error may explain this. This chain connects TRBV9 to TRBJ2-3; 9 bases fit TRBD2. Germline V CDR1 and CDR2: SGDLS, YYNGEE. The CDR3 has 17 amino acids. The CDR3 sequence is CASSVGSSGVITDTQYF. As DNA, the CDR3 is TGTGCTAGCAGCGTAGGATCTAGCGGGGTGATCACAGATACGCAGTATTTT.

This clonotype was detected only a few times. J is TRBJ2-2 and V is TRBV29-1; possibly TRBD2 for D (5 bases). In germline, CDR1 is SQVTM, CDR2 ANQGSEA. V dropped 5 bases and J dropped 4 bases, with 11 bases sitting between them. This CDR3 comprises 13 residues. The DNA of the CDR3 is TGCAGCGTTAGGTCCGGAGGCACCGGGGAGCTGTTTTTT. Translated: CSVRSGGTGELFF.

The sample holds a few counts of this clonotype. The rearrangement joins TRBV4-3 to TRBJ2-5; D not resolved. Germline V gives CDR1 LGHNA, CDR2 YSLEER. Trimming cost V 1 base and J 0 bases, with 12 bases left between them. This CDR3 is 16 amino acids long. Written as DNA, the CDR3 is TGCGCCAGCAGCCAAGTCTTACGAGAATACCAAGAGACCCAGTACTTC. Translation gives CASSQVLREYQETQYF.

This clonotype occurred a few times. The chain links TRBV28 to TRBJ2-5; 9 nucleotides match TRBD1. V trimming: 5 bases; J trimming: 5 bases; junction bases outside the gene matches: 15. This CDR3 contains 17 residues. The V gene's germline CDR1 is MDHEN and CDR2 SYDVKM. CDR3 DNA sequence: TGTGCCAGCAGTACTCCCCCCGGGGACAGGGTCCGGGAGACCCAGTACTTC. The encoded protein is CASSTPPGDRVRETQYF.

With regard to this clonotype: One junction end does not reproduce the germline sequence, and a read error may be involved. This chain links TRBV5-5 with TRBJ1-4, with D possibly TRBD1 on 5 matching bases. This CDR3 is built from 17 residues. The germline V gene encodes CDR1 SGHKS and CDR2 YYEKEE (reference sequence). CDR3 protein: CASSLNVPAGRNEKLFF. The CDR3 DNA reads TGTGCCAGCAGCTTGAATGTCCCGGCAGGGCGAAATGAGAAACTGTTTTTT.

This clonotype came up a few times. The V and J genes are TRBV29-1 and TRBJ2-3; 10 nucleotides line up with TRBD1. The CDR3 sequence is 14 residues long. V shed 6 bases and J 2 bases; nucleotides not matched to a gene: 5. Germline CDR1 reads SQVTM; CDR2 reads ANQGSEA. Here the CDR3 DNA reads TGCAGCGTGGCTGACAGGGGGCCCACAGATACGCAGTATTTT. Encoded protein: CSVADRGPTDTQYF.

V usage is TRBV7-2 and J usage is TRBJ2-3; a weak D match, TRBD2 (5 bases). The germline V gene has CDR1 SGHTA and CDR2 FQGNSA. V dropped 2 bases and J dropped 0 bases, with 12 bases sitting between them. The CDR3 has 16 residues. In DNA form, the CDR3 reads TGTGCCAGCAGCTTAACGAGGGATGGTAGCACAGATACGCAGTATTTT. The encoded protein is CASSLTRDGSTDTQYF. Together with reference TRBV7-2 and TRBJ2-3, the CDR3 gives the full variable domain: GAGVSQSPSNKVTEKGKDVELRCDPISGHTALYWYRQSLGQGLEFLIYFQGNSAPDKSGLPSDRFSAERTGGSVSTLTIQRTQQEDSAVYLCASSLTRDGSTDTQYFGPGTRLTVL.

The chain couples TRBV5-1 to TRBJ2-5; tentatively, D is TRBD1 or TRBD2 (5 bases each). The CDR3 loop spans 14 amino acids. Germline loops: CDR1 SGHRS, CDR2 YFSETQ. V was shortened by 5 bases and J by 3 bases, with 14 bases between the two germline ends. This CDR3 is CASSGAGTKETQYF. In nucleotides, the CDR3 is TGCGCCAGCAGTGGGGCAGGGACGAAAGAGACCCAGTACTTC.

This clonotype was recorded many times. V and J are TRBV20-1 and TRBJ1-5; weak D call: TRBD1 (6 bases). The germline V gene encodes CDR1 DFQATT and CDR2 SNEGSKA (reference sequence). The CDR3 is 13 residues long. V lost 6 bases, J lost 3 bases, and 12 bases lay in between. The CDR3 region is CSARQDLNQPQHF. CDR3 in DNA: TGCAGTGCGCGACAGGACCTCAATCAGCCCCAGCATTTT.